The 15 T cell receptor beta chains in this list originate from one sample, sequenced in a study of tumor and adjacent non-tumor tissue in lung cancer. The library came from three nested PCR rounds adapted from ARM-PCR protocols. TCRdb recomputed calls from the multiplex PCR reads with MiXCR, one row per CDR3 protein. The table includes 100,000 or so distinct CDR3 sequences, over 55% detected once. This sample's RNA came from whole unsorted tissue. The normal lung tissue was taken more than 3 cm from the tumor edge. The sequenced material came from distant non-tumor lung tissue. The origin of the receptors is a man aged 30-40 years with non-small cell lung cancer.

Regarding this clonotype: An end of the junction does not agree with germline; a read error may underlie this. The J gene is TRBJ2-2, the V gene TRBV6-5; TRBD2 is a possible D gene (5 bases). Germline V lookup: CDR1 MNHEY, CDR2 SVGAGI. The CDR3 consists of 11 residues. This chain's CDR3 is CVSGYAGELFF. CDR3 nucleotides: TGTGTCAGCGGTTATGCGGGGGAGCTGTTTTTT.

A note on this clonotype: A much larger clone sits a single nucleotide away, making a read error possible. The J gene is TRBJ1-6, the V gene TRBV7-2; tentatively, D is TRBD1 (5 bases). Germline V gene lookup returns CDR1 SGHTA and CDR2 FQGNSA. This CDR3 has 14 residues. CDR3 DNA sequence: TGTGCCATCAGCTTAACAGGCGATAATTCACCCCTCCACTTT. The encoded protein is CAISLTGDNSPLHF. Full variable domain (outside the CDR3, taken from reference TRBV7-2 and TRBJ1-6): GAGVSQSPSNKVTEKGKDVELRCDPISGHTALYWYRQSLGQGLEFLIYFQGNSAPDKSGLPSDRFSAERTGGSVSTLTIQRTQQEDSAVYLCAISLTGDNSPLHFGNGTRLTVT.

This clonotype came up many times. This sequence joins TRBV11-2 and TRBJ2-1, with a tentative D call TRBD2 (5 bases). Germline V gives CDR1 SGHAT, CDR2 FQNNGV. V was clipped by 4 bases and J by 4 bases, with 14 bases between them. The CDR3 loop spans 15 amino acids. The CDR3 region is CASSSQPGDYNEQFF. CDR3 bases: TGTGCCAGCAGCTCCCAGCCCGGGGATTACAATGAGCAGTTCTTC.

On this clonotype: One end of the junction is discordant with germline, which a read error may explain. Here the CDR3 DNA reads TGCTGTGCTGGAACCGGGACAGATAGTACAGATACGCAGTATTTT. This sequence encodes CCAGTGTDSTDTQYF. The chain combines TRBV20-1 with TRBJ2-3; TRBD1 agrees at 7 bases. The CDR3 spans 15 residues. The germline CDR1 and CDR2 sequences are DFQATT and SNEGSKA (reference sequence).

This clonotype came up a few times. The chain employs TRBV12-3 or TRBV12-4 and TRBJ2-7; D uncertain. The germline V and J ends were trimmed by 2 bases and 3 bases, with 5 bases remaining between them. The CDR3 is 12 residues long. The CDR3 region is CASSLRLYEQYF. The CDR3 DNA is TGTGCCAGCAGTTTAAGACTCTACGAGCAGTACTTC.

This clonotype was detected ten times or more. A much larger clone differs from this one at a single base, so this may be a read error. The CDR3 coding sequence is TGCAATCCGCGGATGGCCTACAATGAGCAGTTCTTC. As protein: CNPRMAYNEQFF. The rearrangement joins TRBV20-1 to TRBJ2-1; D is unresolved. The CDR3 covers 12 residues. The germline gives CDR1 DFQATT, CDR2 SNEGSKA (reference sequence).

The chain uses TRBV11-2 and TRBJ1-2; TRBD1 agrees at 11 bases. The CDR3 extends over 15 amino acids. The trim removed 9 bases at V and 4 bases at J, leaving 10 bases unmatched. Germline loops: CDR1 SGHAT, CDR2 FQNNGV. CDR3 residues: CASISRTGGLYGYTF. CDR3 nucleotide sequence: TGTGCCAGTATCTCCCGGACAGGGGGCCTCTATGGCTACACCTTC.

The chain carries TRBV11-1 and TRBJ2-1; D not resolved. Trimming shortened V by 2 bases and J by 4 bases, and 12 bases separated the two germline ends. The CDR3 is made up of 15 amino acids. The germline CDR1 and CDR2 sequences are SGHAT and FQDESV (reference sequence). CDR3 sequence: CASSLMQHNYNEQFF. The CDR3 DNA is TGTGCCAGCAGCTTAATGCAGCACAATTACAATGAGCAGTTCTTC.

A note on this clonotype: One junction end does not reproduce the germline sequence, and a read error may be involved. The rearrangement uses TRBV20-1 and TRBJ2-2; D possibly uses TRBD1 or TRBD2 (6 bases each). This CDR3 spans 13 amino acids. Germline values: CDR1 DFQATT, CDR2 SNEGSKA (reference sequence). The CDR3 DNA reads as TGCAGTGCCCAACAGGGAGGCACCGGGAAGCTGTCTTTT. It translates to CSAQQGGTGKLSF.

The table lists this clonotype with many counts. The V call is TRBV5-4, the J call TRBJ2-1; weak D call: TRBD2 (5 bases). The germline V gene has CDR1 SGHNT and CDR2 YYREEE (reference sequence). The V end lost 3 bases, the J end lost 1 base, and 11 bases lay between the germline ends. This CDR3 comprises 15 residues. CDR3 sequence reads: CASSSTRGSYNEQFF. In nucleotides, the CDR3 is TGTGCCAGCAGCTCGACCCGCGGGTCCTACAATGAGCAGTTCTTC.

Notes on this clonotype: An end of the junction does not agree with germline; a read error may underlie this. The rearrangement uses TRBV5-1 and TRBJ2-3; TRBD2 might be the D (5 bases). The CDR3 length is 13 residues. CDR1 is SGHRS and CDR2 is YFSETQ in the germline V gene. The CDR3 sequence is CASSLERRDTRYF. CDR3 nucleotide sequence: TGCGCCAGCAGCTTGGAGCGCCGGGATACGCGGTATTTT.

There are many counts of this clonotype. In nucleotides, the CDR3 is TGTGCCAGCAGAAGGGTGGGCGAGCAGTACTTC. The encoded protein is CASRRVGEQYF. The V call is TRBV5-6, the J call TRBJ2-7; D ambiguous. V dropped 5 bases and J dropped 6 bases, with 9 bases sitting between them. This CDR3 region has 11 residues. Germline lookup yields CDR1 SGHDT and CDR2 YYEEEE. The full variable domain, rest sourced from reference TRBV5-6 and TRBJ2-7, is DAGVTQSPTHLIKTRGQQVTLRCSPKSGHDTVSWYQQALGQGPQFIFQYYEEEERQRGNFPDRFSGHQFPNYSSELNVNALLLGDSALYLCASRRVGEQYFGPGTRLTVT.

This clonotype came up once. The junction and the germline gene differ at one end; a read error may be behind it. V gene TRBV20-1 combines with J gene TRBJ2-7, with D possibly matching TRBD1 (6 bases). Germline CDR1 reads DFQATT; CDR2 reads SNEGSKA (reference sequence). The CDR3 is 15 residues long. The CDR3 loop reads CSADPGHLDSGEHCF. The DNA for the CDR3 is TGCAGTGCCGACCCGGGACACTTAGACTCGGGCGAGCACTGTTTC.

A remark on this clonotype: It may be a read error: a sequence one base away is much more abundant. Without the conserved terminal phenylalanine or tryptophan, this CDR3 likely stems from a read error. V and J are TRBV6-2 or TRBV6-3 and TRBJ2-1; D possibly corresponds to TRBD2 (6 bases). Per germline, CDR1 MNHEY and CDR2 SVGEGT. CDR3 length: 15 residues. Between the trimmed V and J ends, which lost 3 bases and 6 bases, there was a span of 15 bases. The CDR3 DNA follows: TGTGCCAGCAGTTATCAAACGGGAGCGGCCAATGAGCAGTTCTTA. It specifies CASSYQTGAANEQFL.

A note on this clonotype: This could be a read error, since a much larger clone is one nucleotide away. The chain carries TRBV4-1 and TRBJ2-2; 13 bases are shared with TRBD2. Unmatched junction bases numbered 2, after V lost 6 bases and J lost 4 bases. Germline CDR1 MGHRA, CDR2 YSYEKL. The CDR3 runs to 15 residues. CDR3 region: CASRTSGGTTGELFF. CDR3 DNA: TGCGCCAGCAGGACTAGCGGGGGGACCACCGGGGAGCTGTTTTTT.